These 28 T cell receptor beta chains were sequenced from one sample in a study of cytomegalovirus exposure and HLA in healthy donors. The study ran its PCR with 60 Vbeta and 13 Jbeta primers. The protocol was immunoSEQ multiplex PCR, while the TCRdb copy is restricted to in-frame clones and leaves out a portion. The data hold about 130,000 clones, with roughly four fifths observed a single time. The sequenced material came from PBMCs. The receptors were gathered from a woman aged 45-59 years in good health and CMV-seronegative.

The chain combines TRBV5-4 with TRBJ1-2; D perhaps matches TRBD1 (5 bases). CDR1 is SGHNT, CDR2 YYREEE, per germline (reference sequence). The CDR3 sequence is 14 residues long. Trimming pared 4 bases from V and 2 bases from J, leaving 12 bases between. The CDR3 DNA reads TGTGCCAGCAGCCCTGTCGGGGGGAACTATGGCTACACCTTC. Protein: CASSPVGGNYGYTF. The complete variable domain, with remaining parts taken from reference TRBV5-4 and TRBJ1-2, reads ETGVTQSPTHLIKTRGQQVTLRCSSQSGHNTVSWYQQALGQGPQFIFQYYREEENGRGNFPPRFSGLQFPNYSSELNVNALELDDSALYLCASSPVGGNYGYTFGSGTRLTVV.

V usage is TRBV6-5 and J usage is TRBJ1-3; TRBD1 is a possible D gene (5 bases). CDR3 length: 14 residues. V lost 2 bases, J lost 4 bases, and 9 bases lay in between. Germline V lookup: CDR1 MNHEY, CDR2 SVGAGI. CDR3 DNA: TGTGCCAGCAGTTACGGGGCCGGAGGAAACACCATATATTTT. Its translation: CASSYGAGGNTIYF.

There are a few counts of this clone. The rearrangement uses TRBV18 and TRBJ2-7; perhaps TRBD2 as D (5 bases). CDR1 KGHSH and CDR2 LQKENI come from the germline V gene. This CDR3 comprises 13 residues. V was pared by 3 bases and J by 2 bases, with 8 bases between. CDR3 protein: CASSPSTTYEQYV. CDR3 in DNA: TGTGCCAGCTCACCCTCGACTACCTACGAGCAGTACGTC.

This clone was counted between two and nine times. DNA of the CDR3: TGTGCCAGCAGCTTTACGTTCCAGGGGCAAGAGACCCAGTACTTC. It encodes CASSFTFQGQETQYF. The V gene is TRBV7-9, the J gene TRBJ2-5; TRBD1 might be the D (6 bases). V was trimmed by 3 bases and J by 2 bases, leaving 13 bases between them. The CDR3 runs 15 residues. Germline loops: CDR1 SEHNR, CDR2 FQNEAQ (reference sequence).

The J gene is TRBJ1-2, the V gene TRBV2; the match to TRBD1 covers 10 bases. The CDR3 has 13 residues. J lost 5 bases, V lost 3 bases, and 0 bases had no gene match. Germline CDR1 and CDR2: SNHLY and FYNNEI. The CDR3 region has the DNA TGTGCCAGCAGTGAGGACAGGGGGTATGGCTACACCTTC. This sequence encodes CASSEDRGYGYTF. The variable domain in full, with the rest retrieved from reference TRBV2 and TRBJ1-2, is EPEVTQTPSHQVTQMGQEVILRCVPISNHLYFYWYRQILGQKVEFLVSFYNNEISEKSEIFDDQFSVERPDGSNFTLKIRSTKLEDSAMYFCASSEDRGYGYTFGSGTRLTVV.

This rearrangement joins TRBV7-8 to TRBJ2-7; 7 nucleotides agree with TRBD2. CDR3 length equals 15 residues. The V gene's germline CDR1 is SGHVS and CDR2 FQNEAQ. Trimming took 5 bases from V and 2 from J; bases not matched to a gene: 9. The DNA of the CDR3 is TGTGCCAGCAGCACCATAGTCGGACTAGCCTACGAGCAGTACGTC. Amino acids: CASSTIVGLAYEQYV.

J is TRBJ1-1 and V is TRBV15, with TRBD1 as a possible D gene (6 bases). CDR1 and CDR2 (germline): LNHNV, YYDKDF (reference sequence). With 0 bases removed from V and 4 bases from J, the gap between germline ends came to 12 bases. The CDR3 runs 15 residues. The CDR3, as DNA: TGTGCCACCAGCAGAGATTGGGGGGGCATCACTGAAGCTTTCTTT. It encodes CATSRDWGGITEAFF.

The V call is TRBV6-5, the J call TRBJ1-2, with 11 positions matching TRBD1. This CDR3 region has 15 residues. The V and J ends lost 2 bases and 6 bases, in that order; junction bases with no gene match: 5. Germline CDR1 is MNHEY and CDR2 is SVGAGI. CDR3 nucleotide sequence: TGTGCCAGCAGTTACCTCGGACAGGGGGCTGATGGCTACACCTTC. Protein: CASSYLGQGADGYTF.

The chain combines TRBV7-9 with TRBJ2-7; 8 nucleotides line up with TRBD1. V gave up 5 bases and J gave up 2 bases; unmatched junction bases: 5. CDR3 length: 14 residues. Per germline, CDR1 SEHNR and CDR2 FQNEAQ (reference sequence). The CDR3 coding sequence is TGTGCCAGCAGCCCCCGACAGGGGACCTACGAGCAGTACTTC. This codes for CASSPRQGTYEQYF.

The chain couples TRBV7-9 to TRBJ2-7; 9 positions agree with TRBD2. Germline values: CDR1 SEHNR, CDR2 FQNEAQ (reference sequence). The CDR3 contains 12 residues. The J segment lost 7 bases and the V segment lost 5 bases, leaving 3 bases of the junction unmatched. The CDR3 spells CASSALAGEQYV. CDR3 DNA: TGTGCCAGCAGCGCCCTAGCGGGAGAGCAGTACGTC.

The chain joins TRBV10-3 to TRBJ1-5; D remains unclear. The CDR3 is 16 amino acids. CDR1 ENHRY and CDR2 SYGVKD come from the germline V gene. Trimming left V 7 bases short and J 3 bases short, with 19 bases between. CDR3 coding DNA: TGTGCCATCAAGAATGGAGTCGCAGTCTACAATCAGCCCCAGCATTTT. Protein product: CAIKNGVAVYNQPQHF.

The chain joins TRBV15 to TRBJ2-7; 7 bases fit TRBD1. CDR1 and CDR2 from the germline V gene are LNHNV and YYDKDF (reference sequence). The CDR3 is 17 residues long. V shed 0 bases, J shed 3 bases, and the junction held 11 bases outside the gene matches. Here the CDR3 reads CATSRDARQGFGYEQYF. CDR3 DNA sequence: TGTGCCACCAGCAGAGATGCTAGACAGGGCTTTGGCTACGAGCAGTACTTC.

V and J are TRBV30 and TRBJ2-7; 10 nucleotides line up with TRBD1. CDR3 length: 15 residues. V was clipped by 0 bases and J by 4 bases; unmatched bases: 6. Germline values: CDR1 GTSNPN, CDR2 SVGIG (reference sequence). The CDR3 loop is CAWSVRDRGIYEQYF. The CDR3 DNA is TGTGCCTGGAGTGTACGGGACAGGGGAATTTACGAGCAGTACTTC.

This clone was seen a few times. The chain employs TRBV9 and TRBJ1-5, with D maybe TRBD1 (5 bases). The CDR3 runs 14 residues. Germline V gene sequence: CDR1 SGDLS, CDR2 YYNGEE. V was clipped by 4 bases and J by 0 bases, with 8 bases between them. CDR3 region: CASSSGNSNQPQHF. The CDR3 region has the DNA TGTGCCAGCAGCTCAGGGAATAGCAATCAGCCCCAGCATTTT.

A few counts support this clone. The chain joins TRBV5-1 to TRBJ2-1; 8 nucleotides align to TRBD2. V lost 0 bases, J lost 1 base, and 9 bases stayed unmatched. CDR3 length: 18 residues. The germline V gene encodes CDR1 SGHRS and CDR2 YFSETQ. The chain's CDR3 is CASSLGLAGRGSYNEQFF. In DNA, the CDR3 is TGCGCCAGCAGCTTGGGTTTAGCGGGAAGGGGATCCTACAATGAGCAGTTCTTC.

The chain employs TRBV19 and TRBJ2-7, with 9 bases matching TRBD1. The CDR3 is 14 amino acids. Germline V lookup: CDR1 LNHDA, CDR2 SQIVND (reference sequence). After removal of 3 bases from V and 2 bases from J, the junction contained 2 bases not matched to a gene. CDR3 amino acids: CASSIRDRAYEQYF. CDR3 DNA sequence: TGTGCCAGTAGTATCCGGGACAGGGCCTACGAGCAGTACTTC.

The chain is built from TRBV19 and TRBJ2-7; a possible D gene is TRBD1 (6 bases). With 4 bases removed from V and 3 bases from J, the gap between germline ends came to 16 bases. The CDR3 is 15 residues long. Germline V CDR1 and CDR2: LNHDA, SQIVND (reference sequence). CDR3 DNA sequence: TGTGCCAGTAGTAAAACCCCCCGGACAGACTACGAGCAGTACTTC. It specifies CASSKTPRTDYEQYF.

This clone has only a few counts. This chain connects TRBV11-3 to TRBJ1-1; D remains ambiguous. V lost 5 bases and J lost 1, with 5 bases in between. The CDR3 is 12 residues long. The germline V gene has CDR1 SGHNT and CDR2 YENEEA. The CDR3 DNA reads TGTGCCAGCAGCCGGAGGAACACTGAAGCTTTCTTT. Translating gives CASSRRNTEAFF.

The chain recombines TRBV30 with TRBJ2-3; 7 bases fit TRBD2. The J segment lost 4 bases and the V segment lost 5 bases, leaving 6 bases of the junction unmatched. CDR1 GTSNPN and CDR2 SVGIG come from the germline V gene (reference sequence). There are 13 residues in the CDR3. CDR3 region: CAWGTTRADTQYF. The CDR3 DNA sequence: TGTGCCTGGGGGACTACGCGGGCAGATACGCAGTATTTT.

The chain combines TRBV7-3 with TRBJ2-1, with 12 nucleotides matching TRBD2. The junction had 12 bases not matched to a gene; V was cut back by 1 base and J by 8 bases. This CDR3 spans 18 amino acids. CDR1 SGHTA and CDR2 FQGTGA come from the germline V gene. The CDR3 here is CASSLNDLAGGPGDEQFF. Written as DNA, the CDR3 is TGTGCCAGCAGCTTAAATGACCTAGCGGGAGGGCCCGGGGATGAGCAGTTCTTC.

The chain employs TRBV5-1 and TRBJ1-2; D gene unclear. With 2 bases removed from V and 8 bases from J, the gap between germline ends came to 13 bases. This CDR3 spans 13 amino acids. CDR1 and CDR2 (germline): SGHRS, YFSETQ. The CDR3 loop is CASSLGSGEGYTF. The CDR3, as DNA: TGCGCCAGCAGCTTAGGCAGCGGTGAGGGCTACACCTTC.

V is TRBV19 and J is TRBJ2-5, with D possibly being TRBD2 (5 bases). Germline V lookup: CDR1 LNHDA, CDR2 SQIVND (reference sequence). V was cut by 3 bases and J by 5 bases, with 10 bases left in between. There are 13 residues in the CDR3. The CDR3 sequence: CASSIRTWETQYF. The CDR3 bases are TGTGCCAGTAGTATCCGGACTTGGGAGACCCAGTACTTC. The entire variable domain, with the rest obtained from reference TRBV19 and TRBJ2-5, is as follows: DGGITQSPKYLFRKEGQNVTLSCEQNLNHDAMYWYRQDPGQGLRLIYYSQIVNDFQKGDIAEGYSVSREKKESFPLTVTSAQKNPTAFYLCASSIRTWETQYFGPGTRLLVL.

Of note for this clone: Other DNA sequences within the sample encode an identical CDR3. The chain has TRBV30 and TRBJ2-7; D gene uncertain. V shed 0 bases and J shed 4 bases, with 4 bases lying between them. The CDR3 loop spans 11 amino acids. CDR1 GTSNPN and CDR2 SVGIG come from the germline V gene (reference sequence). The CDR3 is CAWSVLYEQYF. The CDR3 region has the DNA TGTGCCTGGAGTGTTCTATACGAGCAGTACTTC.

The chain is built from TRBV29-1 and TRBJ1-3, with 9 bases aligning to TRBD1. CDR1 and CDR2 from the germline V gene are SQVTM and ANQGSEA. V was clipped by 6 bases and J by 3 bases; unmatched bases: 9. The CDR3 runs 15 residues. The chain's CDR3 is CSVRSTGGDGNTIYF. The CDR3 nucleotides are TGCAGCGTCAGATCGACAGGGGGGGATGGAAACACCATATATTTT.

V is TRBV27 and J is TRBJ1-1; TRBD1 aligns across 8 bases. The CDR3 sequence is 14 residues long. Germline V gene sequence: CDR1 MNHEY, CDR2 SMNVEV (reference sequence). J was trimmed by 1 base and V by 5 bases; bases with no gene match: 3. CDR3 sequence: CASSPGQANTEAFF. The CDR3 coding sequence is TGTGCCAGCAGTCCGGGACAGGCGAACACTGAAGCTTTCTTT.

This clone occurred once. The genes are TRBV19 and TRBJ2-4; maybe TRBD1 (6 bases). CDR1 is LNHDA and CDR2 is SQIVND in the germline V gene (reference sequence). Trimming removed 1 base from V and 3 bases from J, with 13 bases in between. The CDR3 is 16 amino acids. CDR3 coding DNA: TGTGCCAGTAGTATAGCAGAACAGGGCAACAAAAACATTCAGTACTTC. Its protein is CASSIAEQGNKNIQYF.

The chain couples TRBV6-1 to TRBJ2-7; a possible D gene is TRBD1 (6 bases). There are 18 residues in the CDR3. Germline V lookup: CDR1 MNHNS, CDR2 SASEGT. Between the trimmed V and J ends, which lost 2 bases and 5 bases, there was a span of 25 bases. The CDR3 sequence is CASSERPRTGTSSDEQYF. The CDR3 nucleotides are TGTGCCAGCAGTGAAAGGCCTCGAACCGGGACATCATCGGACGAGCAGTACTTC.

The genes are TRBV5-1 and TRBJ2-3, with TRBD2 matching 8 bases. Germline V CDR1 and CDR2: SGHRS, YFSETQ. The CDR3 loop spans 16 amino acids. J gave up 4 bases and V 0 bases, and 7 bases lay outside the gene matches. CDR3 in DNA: TGCGCCAGCAGCTTGGGAGGGACTAGGTTTTCAGATACGCAGTATTTT. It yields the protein CASSLGGTRFSDTQYF.